This TCR beta chain is drawn from a study of molecular identifiers for immune sequencing clone quantification. This clonotype was counted between two and nine times. Its antigen is unknown. Overall study results and limits: Clone sizes could be underestimated for highly expanded clones when identical TCR molecules share a barcode.

The use of previously described methods and listed TCR primers produced the bulk TCR libraries. TCRdb used MiXCR to reprocess the PCR reads, holding one entry per CDR3 protein. The repertoire holds just under 650,000 distinct CDR3 sequences, with just under 20% as singletons. CDR3 length: 15 amino acids. CDR1 LGHNA and CDR2 YSLEER come from the germline V gene. V was cut by 0 bases and J by 5 bases, with 11 bases left in between. J is TRBJ2-1 and V is TRBV4-3; no reliable D call. This sequence was found in a human donor in good health. Some libraries in this study had Jurkat cell RNA spiked in. The sample consisted of naive CD8+ T cells from blood, with Jurkat cell RNA spiked in. Subset denoted: FACS-sorted CD8+CD4-CCR7+CD45RA+ naive T cells. This CDR3 reads CASSQDRVPHNEQFF. The CDR3 nucleotides read TGCGCCAGCAGCCAAGATCGCGTCCCCCACAATGAGCAGTTCTTC.